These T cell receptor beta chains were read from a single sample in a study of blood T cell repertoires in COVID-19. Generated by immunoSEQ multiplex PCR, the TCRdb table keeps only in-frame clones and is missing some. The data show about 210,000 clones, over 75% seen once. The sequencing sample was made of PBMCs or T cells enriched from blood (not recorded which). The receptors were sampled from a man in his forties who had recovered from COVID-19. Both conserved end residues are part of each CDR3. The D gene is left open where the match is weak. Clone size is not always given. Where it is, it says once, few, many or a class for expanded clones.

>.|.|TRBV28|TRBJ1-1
TGTGCCAGCAGTCCCATGACAGAGAACACTGAAGCTTTCTTT
CASSPMTENTEAFF
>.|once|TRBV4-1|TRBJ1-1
TGCGCCAGCAGCTTGGGGGGAGCCAAGGGGAGGAACACTGAAGCTTTCTTT
CASSLGGAKGRNTEAFF
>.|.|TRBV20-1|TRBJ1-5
TGCAGTGCTAGTGCCCTGAATCAGCCCCAGCATTTT
CSASALNQPQHF
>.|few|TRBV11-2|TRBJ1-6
TGTGCCAGCAGCTTAGACGGAACCCGGGTAGGGGTGCCAAGCCCCCTCCACTTT
CASSLDGTRVGVPSPLHF
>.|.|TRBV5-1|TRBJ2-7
TGCGCCAGCAGCTTGGGGTTGACTAGTACCTACGAGCAGTACTTC
CASSLGLTSTYEQYF
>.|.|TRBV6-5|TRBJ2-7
TGTGCCAGCAGCCCCGCCTACGAGCAGTACTTC
CASSPAYEQYF
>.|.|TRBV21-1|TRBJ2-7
TGTGCCAGCACCAGACTAGCGGGGGCCAGCTCCTACGAGCAGTACTTC
CASTRLAGASSYEQYF
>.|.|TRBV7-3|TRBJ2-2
TGTGCCAGCAGCTTGGGTGAGGGCACCGGGGAGCTGTTTTTT
CASSLGEGTGELFF
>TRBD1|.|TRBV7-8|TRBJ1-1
TGTGCCAGCAGCTTAGCCGGACAGGGGGAAGCTTTCTTT
CASSLAGQGEAFF
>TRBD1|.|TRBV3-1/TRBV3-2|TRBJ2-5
TGTGCCAGCAGCCTTCAGACAGGGGGGGGAAAAGAGACCCAGTACTTC
CASSLQTGGGKETQYF
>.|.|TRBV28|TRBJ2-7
TGTGCCAGTTCGGGGGTTAACTACGAGCAGTACTTC
CASSGVNYEQYF
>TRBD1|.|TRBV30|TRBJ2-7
TGTGCCTGGGACAGGGGGCTTTACGAGCAGTACTTC
CAWDRGLYEQYF
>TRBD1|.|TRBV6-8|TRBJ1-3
TGTGCCAGCAGTTATATCCCAGGACAGGGAAACTCTGGAAACACCATATATTTT
CASSYIPGQGNSGNTIYF
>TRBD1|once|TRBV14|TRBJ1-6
TGTGCCAGCAGCCAAGTAAGACAGGGGACTGATGGCTCCTATAATTCACCCCTCCACTTT
CASSQVRQGTDGSYNSPLHF
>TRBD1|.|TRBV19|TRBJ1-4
TGTGCCAGTAGTATCTTAAGACGGGACAGTGAAAAACTGTTTTTT
CASSILRRDSEKLFF